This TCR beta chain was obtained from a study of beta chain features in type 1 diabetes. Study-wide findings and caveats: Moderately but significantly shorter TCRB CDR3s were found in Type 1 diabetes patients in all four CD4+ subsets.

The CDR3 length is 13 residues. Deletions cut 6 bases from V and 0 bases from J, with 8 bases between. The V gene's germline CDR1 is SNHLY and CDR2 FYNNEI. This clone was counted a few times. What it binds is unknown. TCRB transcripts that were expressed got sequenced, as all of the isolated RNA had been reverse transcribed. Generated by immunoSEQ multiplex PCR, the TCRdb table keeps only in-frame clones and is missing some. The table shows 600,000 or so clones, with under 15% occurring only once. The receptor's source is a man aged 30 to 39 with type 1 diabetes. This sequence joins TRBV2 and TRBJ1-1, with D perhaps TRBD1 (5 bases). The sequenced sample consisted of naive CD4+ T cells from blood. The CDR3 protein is CASSQGLNTEAFF. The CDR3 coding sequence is TGTGCCAGCAGCCAGGGTCTGAACACTGAAGCTTTCTTT.